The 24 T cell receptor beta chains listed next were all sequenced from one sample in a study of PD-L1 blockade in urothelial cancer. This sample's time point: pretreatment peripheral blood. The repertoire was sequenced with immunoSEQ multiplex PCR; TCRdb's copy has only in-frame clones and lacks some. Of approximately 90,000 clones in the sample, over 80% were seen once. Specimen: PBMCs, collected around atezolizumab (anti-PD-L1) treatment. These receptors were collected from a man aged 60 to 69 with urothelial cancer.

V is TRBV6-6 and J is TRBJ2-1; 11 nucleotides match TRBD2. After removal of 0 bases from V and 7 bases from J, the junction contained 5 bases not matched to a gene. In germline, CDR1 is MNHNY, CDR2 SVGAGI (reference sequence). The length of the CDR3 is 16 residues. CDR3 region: CASSYSVTSGGNEQFF. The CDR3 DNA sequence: TGTGCCAGCAGTTACTCGGTAACTAGCGGGGGTAATGAGCAGTTCTTC.

CDR3 nucleotide sequence: TGTGCCAGCAGTACAGGGGTGGGAAGCAATCAGCCCCAGCATTTT. It specifies CASSTGVGSNQPQHF. This chain joins TRBV6-6 and TRBJ1-5; 7 nucleotides agree with TRBD1. The germline gives CDR1 MNHNY, CDR2 SVGAGI (reference sequence). J gave up 1 base and V 5 bases, and 5 bases lay outside the gene matches. The CDR3 extends over 15 amino acids.

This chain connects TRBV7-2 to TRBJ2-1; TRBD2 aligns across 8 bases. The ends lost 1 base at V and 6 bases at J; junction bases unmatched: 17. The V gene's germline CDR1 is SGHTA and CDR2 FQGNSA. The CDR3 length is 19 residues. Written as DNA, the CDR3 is TGTGCCAGCAGCTTAGTGGCTAGGGTGGGGCTAGCGGGCGGCAATGAGCAGTTCTTC. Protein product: CASSLVARVGLAGGNEQFF.

The DNA of the CDR3 is TGTGCCAGCAGTTCTCATCAGGTTTCCTACGAGCAGTACTTC. Translation: CASSSHQVSYEQYF. The gene calls are TRBV6-5 and TRBJ2-7, with D hard to call. Germline V lookup: CDR1 MNHEY, CDR2 SVGAGI. Trimming left V 4 bases short and J 1 base short, with 11 bases between. The CDR3 has 14 amino acids.

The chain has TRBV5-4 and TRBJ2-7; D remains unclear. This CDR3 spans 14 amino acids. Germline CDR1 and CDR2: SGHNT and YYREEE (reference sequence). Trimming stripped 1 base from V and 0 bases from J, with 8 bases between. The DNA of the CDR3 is TGTGCCAGCAGCTTGAACCCGAGCTCCTACGAGCAGTACTTC. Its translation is CASSLNPSSYEQYF.

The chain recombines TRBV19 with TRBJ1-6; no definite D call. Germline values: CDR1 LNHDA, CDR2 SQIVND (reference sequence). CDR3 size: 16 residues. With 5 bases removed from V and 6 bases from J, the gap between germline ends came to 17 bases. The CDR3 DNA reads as TGTGCCAGTAGTTTAGGCCCGGGGAGGAGTAATTCACCCCTCCACTTT. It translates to CASSLGPGRSNSPLHF.

The CDR3 DNA follows: TGTGCCAGCAGCGTAGAGCTGGCAGGGGGCTTAACCTTC. Encoded protein: CASSVELAGGLTF. V and J are TRBV9 and TRBJ1-2, with TRBD1 matching over 8 bases. With 0 bases clipped from V and 14 bases from J, the junction kept 9 bases outside the gene matches. The CDR3 covers 13 residues. Germline V gene sequence: CDR1 SGDLS, CDR2 YYNGEE.

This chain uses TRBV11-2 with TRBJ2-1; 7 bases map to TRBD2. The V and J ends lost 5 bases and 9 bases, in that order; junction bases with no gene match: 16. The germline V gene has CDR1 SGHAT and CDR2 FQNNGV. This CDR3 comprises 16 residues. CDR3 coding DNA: TGTGCCAGCAGCGCCATCATGAGCCGGGAGGCTATTGAGCAGTTCTTC. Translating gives CASSAIMSREAIEQFF. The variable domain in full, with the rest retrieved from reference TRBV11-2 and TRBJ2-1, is EAGVAQSPRYKIIEKRQSVAFWCNPISGHATLYWYQQILGQGPKLLIQFQNNGVVDDSQLPKDRFSAERLKGVDSTLKIQPAKLEDSAVYLCASSAIMSREAIEQFFGPGTRLTVL.

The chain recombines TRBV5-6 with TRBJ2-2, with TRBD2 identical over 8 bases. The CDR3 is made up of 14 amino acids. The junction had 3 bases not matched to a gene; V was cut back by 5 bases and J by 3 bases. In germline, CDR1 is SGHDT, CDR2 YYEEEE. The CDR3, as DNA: TGTGCCAGCAGACAAGCGGGGGACACCGGGGAGCTGTTTTTT. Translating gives CASRQAGDTGELFF.

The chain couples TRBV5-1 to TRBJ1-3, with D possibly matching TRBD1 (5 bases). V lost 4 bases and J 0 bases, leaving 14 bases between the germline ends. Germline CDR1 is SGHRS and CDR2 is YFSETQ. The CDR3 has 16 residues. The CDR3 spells CASSEGTGVSGNTIYF. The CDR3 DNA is TGCGCCAGCAGCGAGGGGACGGGAGTCTCTGGAAACACCATATATTTT.

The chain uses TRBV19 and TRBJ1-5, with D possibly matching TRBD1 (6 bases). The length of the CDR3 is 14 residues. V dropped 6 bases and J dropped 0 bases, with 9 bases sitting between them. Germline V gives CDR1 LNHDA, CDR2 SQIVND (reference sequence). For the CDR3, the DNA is TGTGCCAGTAGGAGGACAGTTAGCAATCAGCCCCAGCATTTT. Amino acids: CASRRTVSNQPQHF.

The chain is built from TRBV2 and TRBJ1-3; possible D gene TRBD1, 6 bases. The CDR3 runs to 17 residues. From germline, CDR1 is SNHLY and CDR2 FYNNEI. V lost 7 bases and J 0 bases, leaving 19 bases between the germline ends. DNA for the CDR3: TGTGCCAGCAAAGGAAATACAGGGCGATTCTCTGGAAACACCATATATTTT. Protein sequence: CASKGNTGRFSGNTIYF.

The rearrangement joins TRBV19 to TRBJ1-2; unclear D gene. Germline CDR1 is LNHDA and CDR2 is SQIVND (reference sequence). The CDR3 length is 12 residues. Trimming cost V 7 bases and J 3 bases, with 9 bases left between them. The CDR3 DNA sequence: TGTGCCAGTAACGCGGGCTACTATGGCTACACCTTC. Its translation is CASNAGYYGYTF.

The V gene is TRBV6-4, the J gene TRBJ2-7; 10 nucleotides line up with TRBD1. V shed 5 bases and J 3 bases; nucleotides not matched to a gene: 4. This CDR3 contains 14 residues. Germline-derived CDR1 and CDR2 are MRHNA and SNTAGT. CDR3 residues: CASSRDRGSYEQYF. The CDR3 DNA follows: TGTGCCAGCAGTCGGGACAGGGGAAGCTACGAGCAGTACTTC.

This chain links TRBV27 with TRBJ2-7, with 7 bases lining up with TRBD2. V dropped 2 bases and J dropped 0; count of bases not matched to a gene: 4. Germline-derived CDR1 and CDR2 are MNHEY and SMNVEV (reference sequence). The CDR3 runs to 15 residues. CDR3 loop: CASSLRTSSSYEQYF. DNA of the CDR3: TGTGCCAGCAGTTTAAGGACTAGTAGCTCCTACGAGCAGTACTTC.

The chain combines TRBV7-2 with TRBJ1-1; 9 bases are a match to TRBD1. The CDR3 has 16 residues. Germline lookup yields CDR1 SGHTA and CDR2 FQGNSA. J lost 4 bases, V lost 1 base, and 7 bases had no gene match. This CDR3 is CASSLGGTGRGTEAFF. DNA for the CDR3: TGTGCCAGCAGCTTAGGTGGGACAGGGCGCGGCACTGAAGCTTTCTTT.

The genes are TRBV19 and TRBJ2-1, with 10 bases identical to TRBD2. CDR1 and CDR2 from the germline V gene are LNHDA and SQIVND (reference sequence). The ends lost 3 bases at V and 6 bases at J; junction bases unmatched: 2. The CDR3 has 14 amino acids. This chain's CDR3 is CASSILAGANEQFF. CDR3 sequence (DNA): TGTGCCAGTAGTATTCTAGCGGGAGCCAATGAGCAGTTCTTC.

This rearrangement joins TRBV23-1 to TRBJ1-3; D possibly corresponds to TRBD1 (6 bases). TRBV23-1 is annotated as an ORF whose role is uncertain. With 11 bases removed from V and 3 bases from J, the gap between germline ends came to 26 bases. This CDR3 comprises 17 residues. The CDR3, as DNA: TGCGCCCGCTACGAGACAGGAATGGGGGGGGATGGAAACACCATATATTTT. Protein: CARYETGMGGDGNTIYF.

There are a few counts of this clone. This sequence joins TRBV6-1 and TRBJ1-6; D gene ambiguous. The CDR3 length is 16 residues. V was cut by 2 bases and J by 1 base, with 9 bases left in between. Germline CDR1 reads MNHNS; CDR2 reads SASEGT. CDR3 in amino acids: CASSELQASYNSPLHF. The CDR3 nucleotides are TGTGCCAGCAGTGAACTGCAGGCATCCTATAATTCACCCCTCCACTTT.

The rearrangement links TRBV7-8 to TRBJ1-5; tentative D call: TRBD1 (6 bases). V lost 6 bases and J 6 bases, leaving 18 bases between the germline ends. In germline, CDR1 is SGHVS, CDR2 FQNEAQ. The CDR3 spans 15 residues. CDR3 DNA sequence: TGTGCCAGCAGTAAAGGACGGGGGGGGGCTCAGCCCCAGCATTTT. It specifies CASSKGRGGAQPQHF.

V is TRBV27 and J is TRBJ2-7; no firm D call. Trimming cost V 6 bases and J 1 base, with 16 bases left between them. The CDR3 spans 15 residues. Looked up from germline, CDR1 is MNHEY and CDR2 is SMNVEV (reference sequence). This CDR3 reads CASRKALSYSYEQYF. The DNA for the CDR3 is TGTGCCAGCAGAAAAGCTTTGTCCTATTCCTACGAGCAGTACTTC.

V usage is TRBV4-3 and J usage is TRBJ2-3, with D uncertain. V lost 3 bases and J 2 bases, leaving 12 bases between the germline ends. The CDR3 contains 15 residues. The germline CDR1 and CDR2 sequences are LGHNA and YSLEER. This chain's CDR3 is CASSQDQRDTDTQYF. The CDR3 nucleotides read TGCGCCAGCAGCCAGGATCAGCGAGACACAGATACGCAGTATTTT.

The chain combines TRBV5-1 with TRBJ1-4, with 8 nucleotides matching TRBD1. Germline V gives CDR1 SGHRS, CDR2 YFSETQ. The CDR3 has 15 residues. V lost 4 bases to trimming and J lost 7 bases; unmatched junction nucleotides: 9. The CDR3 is CASSPLGDRSEKLFF. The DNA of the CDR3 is TGCGCCAGCAGCCCGCTTGGGGACAGGAGTGAAAAACTGTTTTTT.

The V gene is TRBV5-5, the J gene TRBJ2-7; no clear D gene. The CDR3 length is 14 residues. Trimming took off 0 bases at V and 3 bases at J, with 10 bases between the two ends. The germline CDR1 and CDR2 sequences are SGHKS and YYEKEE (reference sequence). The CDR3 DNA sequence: TGTGCCAGCAGCTTGGCAGCTCGGAGCTACGAGCAGTACTTC. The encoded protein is CASSLAARSYEQYF.